Each of the 17 T cell receptor beta chains below was sequenced from the same sample in a study of somatic mutations in cytotoxic T cells in rheumatoid arthritis. Data came from immunoSEQ multiplex PCR; TCRdb stores just in-frame clones and leaves some out. Altogether 18,000 or so clones are present, about 70% being singletons, with the ten largest covering 20% to 25%. Sequenced sample: CD8+ T cells sorted from blood. Every receptor here comes from a woman in her sixties in good health.

J is TRBJ2-7 and V is TRBV4-1, with D tentatively TRBD1 or TRBD2 (5 bases each). Germline CDR1 and CDR2: MGHRA and YSYEKL. The V end was cut by 5 bases, the J end by 3 bases, with 14 bases between. This CDR3 has 14 amino acids. CDR3 region: CASSTRDQLYEQYF. The DNA for the CDR3 is TGCGCCAGCAGCACCCGGGACCAACTCTACGAGCAGTACTTC.

This chain joins TRBV4-2 and TRBJ2-5, with a possible D match to TRBD1 (6 bases). V dropped 3 bases and J dropped 5 bases, with 13 bases sitting between them. Germline V gene lookup returns CDR1 LGHNA and CDR2 YNFKEQ. There are 14 residues in the CDR3. The CDR3 bases are TGTGCCAGCAGCCAGAAGGGGGAGCGGGAGACCCAGTACTTC. This gives the protein CASSQKGERETQYF.

This clone was detected only a few times. The gene calls are TRBV27 and TRBJ1-1; maybe TRBD1 (5 bases). The CDR3 totals 14 residues. Trimming stripped 2 bases from V and 0 bases from J, with 7 bases between. Germline values: CDR1 MNHEY, CDR2 SMNVEV (reference sequence). The CDR3 sequence: CASSLGGMNTEAFF. For the CDR3, the DNA is TGTGCCAGCAGTTTAGGGGGGATGAACACTGAAGCTTTCTTT.

There are a few counts of this clone. The V call is TRBV6-1, the J call TRBJ1-2; 9 bases map to TRBD1. CDR1 and CDR2 from the germline V gene are MNHNS and SASEGT. The length of the CDR3 is 14 residues. V lost 7 bases to trimming and J lost 3 bases; unmatched junction nucleotides: 6. Written as DNA, the CDR3 is TGTGCCAGCACTGGACAGGGGCCAGACTATGGCTACACCTTC. It encodes CASTGQGPDYGYTF.

The chain links TRBV6-5 to TRBJ1-1; 11 nucleotides match TRBD1. V lost 5 bases to trimming and J lost 5 bases; unmatched junction nucleotides: 4. Germline V gene data show CDR1 as MNHEY and CDR2 as SVGAGI. The CDR3 runs to 14 residues. CDR3 amino acids: CASSLGTGGTEAFF. DNA of the CDR3: TGTGCCAGCAGTCTCGGGACAGGGGGGACTGAAGCTTTCTTT.

V and J are TRBV6-6 and TRBJ1-1; D gene ambiguous. CDR1 is MNHNY and CDR2 is SVGAGI in the germline V gene (reference sequence). This CDR3 region has 15 residues. Trimming took off 8 bases at V and 4 bases at J, with 20 bases between the two ends. The CDR3 loop reads CASGMSSLGGTEAFF. The CDR3 nucleotides read TGTGCCAGCGGTATGAGTTCCCTCGGTGGCACTGAAGCTTTCTTT.

The chain combines TRBV6-1 with TRBJ2-5; 9 bases are a match to TRBD2. V dropped 4 bases and J dropped 4; count of bases not matched to a gene: 7. Germline values: CDR1 MNHNS, CDR2 SASEGT. This CDR3 comprises 15 residues. The CDR3 loop reads CASSVSGGAGETQYF. For the CDR3, the DNA is TGTGCCAGCAGTGTTAGCGGGGGTGCGGGAGAGACCCAGTACTTC.

The chain uses TRBV30 and TRBJ1-1; D not resolved. The V end lost 0 bases, the J end lost 1 base, and 9 bases lay between the germline ends. Germline CDR1 is GTSNPN and CDR2 is SVGIG (reference sequence). The CDR3 has 14 residues. The CDR3 DNA sequence: TGTGCCTGGAGTGTAACGTACGGGAACACTGAAGCTTTCTTT. Its protein product is CAWSVTYGNTEAFF.

The rearrangement links TRBV5-4 to TRBJ2-2; D is ambiguous. The germline gives CDR1 SGHNT, CDR2 YYREEE (reference sequence). The ends were cut back, 2 bases at V and 3 bases at J, with 5 bases in the middle. The CDR3 runs 13 residues. CDR3: CASSFTDTGELFF. In DNA form, the CDR3 reads TGTGCCAGCAGCTTTACGGACACCGGGGAGCTGTTTTTT.

The chain couples TRBV6-6 to TRBJ2-5; 7 nucleotides line up with TRBD1. V lost 2 bases and J lost 1; bases outside the gene matches: 4. The CDR3 has 15 amino acids. CDR1 MNHNY and CDR2 SVGAGI come from the germline V gene (reference sequence). In nucleotides, the CDR3 is TGTGCCAGCAGTTACGGGCCAGGGGGCCAAGAGACCCAGTACTTC. Amino acid sequence: CASSYGPGGQETQYF.

This chain joins TRBV14 and TRBJ1-1; possibly TRBD1 for D (5 bases). The CDR3 covers 14 residues. Per the germline V gene, CDR1 is SGHDN and CDR2 is FVKESK. V lost 1 base and J lost 0, with 6 bases in between. CDR3 loop: CASSQATVNTEAFF. CDR3 sequence (DNA): TGTGCCAGCAGCCAAGCGACAGTGAACACTGAAGCTTTCTTT. Based on the CDR3 plus reference TRBV14 and TRBJ1-1, the full variable domain is EAGVTQFPSHSVIEKGQTVTLRCDPISGHDNLYWYRRVMGKEIKFLLHFVKESKQDESGMPNNRFLAERTGGTYSTLKVQPAELEDSGVYFCASSQATVNTEAFFGQGTRLTVV.

Concerning this clone: The same CDR3 also results from other DNA sequences found in this sample. The chain couples TRBV19 to TRBJ2-7; the D gene is possibly TRBD1 (6 bases). The CDR3 totals 14 residues. V dropped 3 bases and J dropped 1 base, with 10 bases sitting between them. Germline V gene sequence: CDR1 LNHDA, CDR2 SQIVND (reference sequence). DNA for the CDR3: TGTGCCAGTAGTATTTCGGGACAATCCTACGAGCAGTACTTC. Translation gives CASSISGQSYEQYF.

This chain connects TRBV5-1 to TRBJ2-7; no definite D call. Germline CDR1 reads SGHRS; CDR2 reads YFSETQ. Trimming removed 4 bases from V and 4 bases from J, with 15 bases in between. The CDR3 length is 14 residues. The CDR3 loop is CASSGPNLAYEQYF. As DNA, the CDR3 is TGCGCCAGCAGCGGACCAAACTTAGCTTACGAGCAGTACTTC.

This chain joins TRBV7-9 and TRBJ2-7, with 10 positions matching TRBD2. V was clipped by 6 bases and J by 5 bases; unmatched bases: 10. The germline CDR1 and CDR2 sequences are SEHNR and FQNEAQ (reference sequence). The CDR3 is 15 amino acids. CDR3 in DNA: TGTGCCAGCAGTTCACTAGCGGGACCAGGTGACGAGCAGTACTTC. Amino acid sequence: CASSSLAGPGDEQYF.

This clone was picked up a small number of times. Here the CDR3 reads CATSRDGAGGEQYF. The CDR3, as DNA: TGTGCCACCAGCAGAGATGGAGCGGGGGGGGAGCAGTACTTC. The chain is built from TRBV15 and TRBJ2-7; TRBD2 agrees at 10 bases. V shed 0 bases and J 7 bases; nucleotides not matched to a gene: 3. In germline, CDR1 is LNHNV, CDR2 YYDKDF (reference sequence). CDR3 size: 14 residues.

The genes are TRBV10-3 and TRBJ2-7; D uncertain. The CDR3 runs 16 residues. The germline CDR1 and CDR2 sequences are ENHRY and SYGVKD. V was shortened by 3 bases and J by 0 bases, with 15 bases between the two germline ends. Here the CDR3 reads CAISDPPSGSSYEQYF. CDR3 nucleotides: TGTGCCATCAGTGATCCCCCGTCTGGTAGCTCCTACGAGCAGTACTTC.

The gene calls are TRBV7-9 and TRBJ1-1; 7 bases agree with TRBD1. CDR1 and CDR2 (germline): SEHNR, FQNEAQ (reference sequence). The length of the CDR3 is 13 residues. V shed 3 bases, J shed 6 bases, and the junction held 4 bases outside the gene matches. The CDR3 sequence is CASSFAGTAEAFF. The DNA of the CDR3 is TGTGCCAGCAGCTTTGCCGGGACAGCTGAAGCTTTCTTT.